These 2 T cell receptor beta chains share one sample of origin, sequenced in a study of glioma-infiltrating T cells. The iRepertoire nested amplicon-rescue multiplex PCR amplified TCR alpha and beta CDR3s from RNA. TCRdb ran MiXCR on the multiplex PCR reads and lists one entry per CDR3 protein. The sample lists more than 300,000 distinct CDR3 sequences; less than 50% were seen once. Sequenced sample: glioma tissue, nonneoplastic brain tissue, or PBMCs (not recorded which). The source of these receptors is a human donor with low-grade glioma or glioblastoma, undergoing nonglioma brain surgery, or in good health (not recorded which).

This clonotype appeared a few times. This rearrangement joins TRBV4-2 to TRBJ1-2; tentative D call: TRBD1 (6 bases). CDR3 length equals 15 residues. With 0 bases removed from V and 2 bases from J, the gap between germline ends came to 10 bases. Per germline, CDR1 LGHNA and CDR2 YNFKEQ. CDR3 sequence: CASSQEEGDNYGYTF. CDR3 nucleotides: TGTGCCAGCAGCCAAGAGGAGGGGGACAACTATGGCTACACCTTC.

The chain joins TRBV20-1 to TRBJ2-4; a possible D gene is TRBD2 (5 bases). Trimming took off 2 bases at V and 0 bases at J, with 8 bases between the two ends. Germline CDR1 DFQATT, CDR2 SNEGSKA (reference sequence). The CDR3 loop spans 14 amino acids. The CDR3 here is CSARIGLAKNIQYF. The CDR3 nucleotides are TGCAGTGCTAGAATCGGACTAGCCAAAAACATTCAGTACTTC.